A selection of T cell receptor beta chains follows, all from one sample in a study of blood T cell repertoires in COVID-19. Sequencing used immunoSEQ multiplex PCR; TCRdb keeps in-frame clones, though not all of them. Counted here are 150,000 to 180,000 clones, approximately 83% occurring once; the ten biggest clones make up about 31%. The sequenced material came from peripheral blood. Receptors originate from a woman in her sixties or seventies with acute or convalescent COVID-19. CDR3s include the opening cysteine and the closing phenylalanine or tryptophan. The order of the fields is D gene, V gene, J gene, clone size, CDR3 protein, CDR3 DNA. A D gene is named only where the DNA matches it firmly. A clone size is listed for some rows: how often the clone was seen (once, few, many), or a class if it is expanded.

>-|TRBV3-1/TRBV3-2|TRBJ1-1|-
CASSQGHLGAFF
TGTGCCAGCAGCCAAGGACACTTGGGCGCTTTCTTT
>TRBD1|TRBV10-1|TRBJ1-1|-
CASSDTGTGRTEAFF
TGCGCCAGCAGCGACACCGGGACAGGGAGGACTGAAGCTTTCTTT
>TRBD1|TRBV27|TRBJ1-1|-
CASSSLRQGAITEAFF
TGTGCCAGCAGTTCCCTCAGACAGGGTGCGATTACTGAAGCTTTCTTT
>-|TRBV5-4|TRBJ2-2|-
CASSSSGVNTGELFF
TGTGCCAGCAGCTCATCCGGGGTGAACACCGGGGAGCTGTTTTTT
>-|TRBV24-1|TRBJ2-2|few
CATSDRYPIGELFF
TGTGCCACCAGTGATCGTTATCCTATCGGGGAGCTGTTTTTT
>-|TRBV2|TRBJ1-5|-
CASSVGGVNQPQHF
TGTGCCAGCAGTGTAGGGGGAGTCAATCAGCCCCAGCATTTT
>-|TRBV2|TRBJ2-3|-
CASSGSSVTDTQYF
TGTGCCAGCAGTGGGTCTAGCGTAACAGATACGCAGTATTTT
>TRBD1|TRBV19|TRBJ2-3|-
CASSQQGTDTQYF
TGTGCCAGTAGTCAACAGGGGACAGATACGCAGTATTTT
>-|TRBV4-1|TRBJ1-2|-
CASSQDPRVGANYGYTF
TGCGCCAGCAGCCAAGATCCGCGGGTGGGAGCTAACTATGGCTACACCTTC
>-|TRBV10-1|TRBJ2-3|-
CASSTRRADTQYF
TGCGCCAGTTCGACTAGAAGGGCGGATACGCAGTATTTT
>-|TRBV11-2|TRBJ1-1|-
CASSLRYSPGSEAFF
TGTGCCAGCAGCTTACGTTACAGCCCAGGTTCTGAAGCTTTCTTT
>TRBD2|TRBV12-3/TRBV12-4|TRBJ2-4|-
CASSFGGGDIQYF
TGTGCCAGCAGTTTCGGGGGAGGGGACATTCAGTACTTC
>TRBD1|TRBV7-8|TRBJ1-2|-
CASSLAAGTGTNYGYTF
TGTGCCAGCAGCTTAGCGGCCGGGACAGGGACTAACTATGGCTACACCTTC
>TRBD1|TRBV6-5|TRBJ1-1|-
CASRTTGGTEAFF
TGTGCCAGCAGAACCACAGGGGGCACTGAAGCTTTCTTT
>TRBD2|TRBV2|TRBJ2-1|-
CATEGTSGGSSYNEQFF
TGTGCCACCGAAGGGACTAGCGGGGGGAGCTCCTACAATGAGCAGTTCTTC
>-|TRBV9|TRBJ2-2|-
CASSVGGGGSNTGELFF
TGTGCCAGCAGCGTAGGAGGGGGAGGGTCGAACACCGGGGAGCTGTTTTTT
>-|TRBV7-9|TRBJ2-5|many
CASSSSRVSPGETQYF
TGTGCCAGCAGCTCGAGTCGAGTCTCACCAGGGGAGACCCAGTACTTC
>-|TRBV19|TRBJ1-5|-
CASTDTNQPQHF
TGTGCCAGTACCGACACAAATCAGCCCCAGCATTTT
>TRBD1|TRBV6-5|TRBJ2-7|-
CASSNQGAGEQYF
TGTGCCAGCAGTAACCAGGGGGCGGGCGAGCAGTACTTC
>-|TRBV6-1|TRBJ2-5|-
CASSEAGRETQYF
TGTGCCAGCAGTGAGGCAGGGAGGGAGACCCAGTACTTC
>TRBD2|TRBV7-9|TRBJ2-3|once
CASSGGSPGTQYF
TGTGCCAGCTCCGGCGGGAGTCCGGGTACGCAGTATTTT
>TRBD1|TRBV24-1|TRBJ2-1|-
CATSPGQGPYEQFF
TGTGCCACCAGTCCGGGACAGGGGCCGTATGAGCAGTTCTTC
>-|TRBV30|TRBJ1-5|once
CAWSRRANQPQHF
TGTGCCTGGAGTCGGAGGGCCAATCAGCCCCAGCATTTT
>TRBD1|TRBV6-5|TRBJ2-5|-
CASTLGQGNQETQYF
TGTGCCAGCACCCTGGGACAGGGGAACCAAGAGACCCAGTACTTC
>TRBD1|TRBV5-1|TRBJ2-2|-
CASSLGDRESELFF
TGCGCCAGCAGCTTGGGGGACAGGGAATCTGAGCTGTTTTTT
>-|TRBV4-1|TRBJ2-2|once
CASSQQGTGELFF
TGCGCCAGCAGCCAACAGGGGACCGGGGAGCTGTTTTTT
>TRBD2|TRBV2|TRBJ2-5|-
CASSELAGGLFQETQYF
TGTGCCAGCAGTGAACTAGCGGGGGGCCTGTTTCAAGAGACCCAGTACTTC
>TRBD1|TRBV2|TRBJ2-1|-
CASSPGTGSYNEQFF
TGTGCCAGCAGTCCCGGGACAGGGTCTTACAATGAGCAGTTCTTC
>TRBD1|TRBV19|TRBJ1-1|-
CASSPRDRTEAFF
TGTGCCAGTAGTCCCCGGGACAGGACTGAAGCTTTCTTT
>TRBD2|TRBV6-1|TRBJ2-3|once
CASSEALGGMTDTQYF
TGTGCCAGCAGTGAAGCGCTGGGGGGGATGACAGATACGCAGTATTTT
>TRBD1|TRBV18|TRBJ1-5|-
CASSPPGGTGIVSNQPQHF
TGTGCCAGCTCACCCCCAGGGGGTACAGGGATCGTAAGCAATCAGCCCCAGCATTTT
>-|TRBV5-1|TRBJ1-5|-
CASSLDGYSNQPQHF
TGCGCCAGCAGCTTGGACGGGTATAGCAATCAGCCCCAGCATTTT
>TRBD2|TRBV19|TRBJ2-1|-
CASSIVASGGVQYNEQFF
TGTGCCAGTAGTATTGTGGCTAGCGGGGGGGTCCAGTACAATGAGCAGTTCTTC
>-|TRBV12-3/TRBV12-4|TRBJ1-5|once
CASSLSGNQPQHF
TGTGCCAGCAGTTTATCGGGTAATCAGCCCCAGCATTTT